The T cell receptor (beta chain) under discussion was sequenced for a study of Graves' ophthalmopathy and Graves' hyperthyroidism. About the research overall: No treatment had been given when peripheral blood was collected at initial diagnosis. Whole-study results and caveats: Predictions made by the model for ophthalmopathy progression reached approximately 71% sensitivity and approximately 78% specificity. For separating ophthalmopathy from stable hyperthyroidism, a 13-signature model gave about 90% sensitivity and 81.08% specificity.

CDR1 SGHTA and CDR2 FQGNSA come from the germline V gene. The CDR3 loop spans 15 amino acids. The TCR beta CDR3 regions underwent amplification from RNA transcripts. The library came from an HTBI-primed first-round RT-PCR and a second-round multiplex PCR. MiXCR, run by TCRdb on the multiplex PCR reads, gives a single entry per CDR3 protein. The table records 650,000 to 900,000 distinct CDR3 sequences, 40% of them present only once. Additional autoimmune diseases, uncontrolled infections, pregnancy or lactation disqualified patients. In the case of this clonotype: The antigen remains unidentified. Compared with germline, one end of the junction differs, possibly owing to a read error.

The receptor comes from an adult man with Graves' ophthalmopathy. The sample taken for sequencing was peripheral blood. The J gene is TRBJ1-5, the V gene TRBV7-2; D not certain. CDR3 in amino acids: CASSQGQAVNQPQHF. The CDR3 region has the DNA TGCGCCAGCAGCCAAGGGCAGGCCGTCAATCAGCCCCAGCATTTT.